This T cell receptor beta chain was found in a study of T-cell reconstitution after alpha-beta-depleted transplantation in children. Researchers prepared the TCRbeta library using unique molecular identifiers, the study reports. TCRdb passed the PCR reads through MiXCR, listing each CDR3 protein once. The table has some 600,000 distinct CDR3 sequences, over 15% seen once; the top ten hold approximately 1%. The table lists this clonotype with many counts. V was clipped by 4 bases and J by 0 bases; unmatched bases: 7. The V gene's germline CDR1 is DFQATT and CDR2 SNEGSKA (reference sequence). CDR3 length: 17 residues.

The receptor was derived from a human donor who donated a stem cell graft to a child with acute myeloid leukemia. The source was PBMCs from the stem cell graft donor, collected from the stem cell graft. This chain connects TRBV20-1 to TRBJ2-5, with 14 bases that match TRBD2. The CDR3, as DNA: TGCAGTGCTATTATCCGGGGACTAGCGGGGGACCAAGAGACCCAGTACTTC. Its protein is CSAIIRGLAGDQETQYF.